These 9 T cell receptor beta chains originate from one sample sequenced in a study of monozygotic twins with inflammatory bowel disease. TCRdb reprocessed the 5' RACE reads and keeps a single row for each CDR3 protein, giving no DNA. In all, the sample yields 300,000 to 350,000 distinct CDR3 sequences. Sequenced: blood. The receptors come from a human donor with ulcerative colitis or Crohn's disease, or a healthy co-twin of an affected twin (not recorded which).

CDR3 sequence reads: CASSQDRAGVHNEQFF. The genes are TRBV4-1 and TRBJ2-1; lacking DNA, the TRBD2 call made by TCRdb goes unchecked. The CDR3 is 16 amino acids. CDR1 is MGHRA and CDR2 is YSYEKL in the germline V gene.

The CDR3 spells CASTRRELNNEQFF. This chain links TRBV5-6 with TRBJ2-1; the D call from TCRdb, TRBD1, cannot be confirmed without DNA. Germline-derived CDR1 and CDR2 are SGHDT and YYEEEE. The CDR3 sequence is 14 residues long.

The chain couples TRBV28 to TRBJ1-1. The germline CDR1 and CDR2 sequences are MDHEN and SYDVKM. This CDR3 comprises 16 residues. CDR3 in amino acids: CASRPTGSGAGTEAFF.

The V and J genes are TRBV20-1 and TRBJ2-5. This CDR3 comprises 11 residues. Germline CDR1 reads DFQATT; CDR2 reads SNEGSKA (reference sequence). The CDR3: CSGAVQETQYF.

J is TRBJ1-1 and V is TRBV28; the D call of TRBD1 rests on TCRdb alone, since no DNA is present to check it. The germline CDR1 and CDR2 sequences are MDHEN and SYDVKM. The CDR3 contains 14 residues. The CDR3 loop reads CASTLTGSNTEAFF.

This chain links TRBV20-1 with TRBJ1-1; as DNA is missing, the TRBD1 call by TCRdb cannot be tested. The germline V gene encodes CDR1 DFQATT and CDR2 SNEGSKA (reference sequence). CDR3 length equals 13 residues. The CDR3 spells CSASFPLNTEAFF.

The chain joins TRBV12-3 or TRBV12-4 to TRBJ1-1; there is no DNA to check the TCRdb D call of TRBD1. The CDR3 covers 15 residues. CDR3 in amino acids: CASSWGDRVGGEAFF.

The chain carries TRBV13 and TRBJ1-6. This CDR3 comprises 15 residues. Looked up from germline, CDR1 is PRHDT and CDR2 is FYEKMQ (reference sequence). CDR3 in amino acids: CASSRRTEDNSPLHF.

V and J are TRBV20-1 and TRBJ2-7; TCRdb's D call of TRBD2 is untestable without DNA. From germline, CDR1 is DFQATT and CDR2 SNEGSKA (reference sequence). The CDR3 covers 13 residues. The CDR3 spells CSARSGSSYEQYF.